These 7 T cell receptor beta chains originate from one sample sequenced in a study of blood T cell repertoires in COVID-19. Some clones are missing from TCRdb's copy, which holds only in-frame ones; the method was immunoSEQ multiplex PCR. Of approximately 170,000 clones listed, around 88% are singletons. The source material was peripheral blood. The source is a woman aged 70-85 years who had recovered from COVID-19.

The chain is built from TRBV21-1 and TRBJ2-6; the table assigns TRBD2, which was not confirmed against the DNA. TRBV21-1 is described as a pseudogene. The CDR3 is made up of 21 amino acids. CDR3: CASSKGWTAWPGGAGANVLTF. DNA for the CDR3: TGTGCCAGCAGCAAAGGCTGGACAGCCTGGCCCGGGGGGGCTGGGGCCAACGTCCTGACTTTC.

V usage is TRBV9 and J usage is TRBJ1-1; TRBD1 is a possible D gene (5 bases). Looked up from germline, CDR1 is SGDLS and CDR2 is YYNGEE. The length of the CDR3 is 15 residues. The V and J ends lost 4 bases and 3 bases respectively, with 16 bases between them. The CDR3 spells CASSNPQSGDTEAFF. CDR3 in DNA: TGTGCCAGCAGCAACCCGCAGTCGGGGGACACTGAAGCTTTCTTT.

This clone was detected once. The chain carries TRBV6-2 or TRBV6-3 and TRBJ1-5; D is ambiguous. V lost 2 bases to trimming and J lost 9 bases, with 17 bases between them. The CDR3 spans 15 residues. In germline, CDR1 is MNHEY, CDR2 SVGEGT. The CDR3 loop reads CASSYPMGSARPQHF. The CDR3 coding sequence is TGTGCCAGCAGTTACCCCATGGGGAGCGCTAGGCCCCAGCATTTT.

CDR3 in DNA: TGTGCCACCAGTCCGCCCCTCAGCGCGTCCACCGGGGAGCTGTTTTTT. This translates into CATSPPLSASTGELFF. V and J are TRBV15 and TRBJ2-2; D not certain. The CDR3 is made up of 16 amino acids. Germline V gene data show CDR1 as LNHNV and CDR2 as YYDKDF (reference sequence). The V end was cut by 6 bases, the J end by 4 bases, with 18 bases between.

The chain couples TRBV19 to TRBJ2-1; 8 bases line up with TRBD2. J gave up 9 bases and V 8 bases, and 18 bases lay outside the gene matches. CDR3 length: 16 residues. The germline V gene encodes CDR1 LNHDA and CDR2 SQIVND (reference sequence). The CDR3 loop is CASGAGGAPIFGEQFF. The CDR3, as DNA: TGTGCCAGTGGGGCGGGAGGAGCCCCTATATTCGGTGAGCAGTTCTTC.

This chain joins TRBV7-2 and TRBJ1-4, with D unresolved. Germline lookup yields CDR1 SGHTA and CDR2 FQGNSA. The CDR3 extends over 17 amino acids. Trimming removed 1 base at V and 0 bases at J, with 12 bases between. CDR3 protein: CASSLDPDIATNEKLFF. CDR3 DNA: TGTGCCAGCAGCTTAGATCCCGACATTGCAACTAATGAAAAACTGTTTTTT.

V is TRBV5-1 and J is TRBJ1-6; D is perhaps TRBD1 (6 bases). The CDR3 is 14 residues long. Per the germline V gene, CDR1 is SGHRS and CDR2 is YFSETQ. Trimming took 0 bases from V and 15 from J, leaving 16 bases between them. The CDR3 coding sequence is TGCGCCAGCAGCTTGGAGGGCGGGGGGCCCAGCCTCCACTTT. Protein sequence: CASSLEGGGPSLHF.